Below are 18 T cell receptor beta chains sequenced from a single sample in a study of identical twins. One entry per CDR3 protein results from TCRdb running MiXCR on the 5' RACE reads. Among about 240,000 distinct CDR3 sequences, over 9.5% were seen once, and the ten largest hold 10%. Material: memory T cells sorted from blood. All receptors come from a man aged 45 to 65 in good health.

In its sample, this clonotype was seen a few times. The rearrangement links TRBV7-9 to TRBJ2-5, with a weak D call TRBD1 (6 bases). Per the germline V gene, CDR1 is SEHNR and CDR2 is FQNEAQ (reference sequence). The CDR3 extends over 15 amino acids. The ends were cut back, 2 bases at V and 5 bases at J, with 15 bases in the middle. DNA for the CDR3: TGTGCCAGCAGCTTACTACAGGGCCAGCGGGAGACCCAGTACTTC. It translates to CASSLLQGQRETQYF.

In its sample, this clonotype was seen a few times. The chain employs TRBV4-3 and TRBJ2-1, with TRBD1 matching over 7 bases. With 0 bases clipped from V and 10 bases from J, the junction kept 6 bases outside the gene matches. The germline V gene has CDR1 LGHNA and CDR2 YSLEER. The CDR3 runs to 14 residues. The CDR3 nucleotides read TGCGCCAGCAGCCAAGATCGGGACAGCACCGAGCAGTTCTTC. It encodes CASSQDRDSTEQFF.

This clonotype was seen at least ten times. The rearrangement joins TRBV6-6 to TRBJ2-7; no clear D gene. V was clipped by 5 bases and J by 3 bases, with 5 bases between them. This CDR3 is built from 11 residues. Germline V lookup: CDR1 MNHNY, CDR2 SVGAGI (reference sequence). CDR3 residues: CASSTNYEQYF. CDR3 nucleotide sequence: TGTGCCAGCAGTACGAACTACGAGCAGTACTTC.

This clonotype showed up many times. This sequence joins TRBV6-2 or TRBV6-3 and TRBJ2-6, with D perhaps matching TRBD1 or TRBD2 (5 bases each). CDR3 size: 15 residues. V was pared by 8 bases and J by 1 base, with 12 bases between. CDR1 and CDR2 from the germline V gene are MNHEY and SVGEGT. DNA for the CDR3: TGTGCCAGCCACAAGTGGGGGTCTGGGGCCAACGTCCTGACTTTC. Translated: CASHKWGSGANVLTF.

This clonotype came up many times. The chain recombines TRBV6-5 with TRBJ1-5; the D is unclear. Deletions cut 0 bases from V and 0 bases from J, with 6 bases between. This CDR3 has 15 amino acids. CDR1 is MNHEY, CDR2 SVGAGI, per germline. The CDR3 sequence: CASSYSADSNQPQHF. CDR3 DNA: TGTGCCAGCAGTTACTCGGCGGATAGCAATCAGCCCCAGCATTTT.

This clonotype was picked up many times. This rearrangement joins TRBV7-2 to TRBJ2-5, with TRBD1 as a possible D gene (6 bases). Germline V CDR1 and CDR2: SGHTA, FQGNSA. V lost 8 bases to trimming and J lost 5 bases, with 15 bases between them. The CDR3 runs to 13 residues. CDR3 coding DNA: TGTGCCAGCGGAACCCAGGGGCGGGAGACCCAGTACTTC. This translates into CASGTQGRETQYF.

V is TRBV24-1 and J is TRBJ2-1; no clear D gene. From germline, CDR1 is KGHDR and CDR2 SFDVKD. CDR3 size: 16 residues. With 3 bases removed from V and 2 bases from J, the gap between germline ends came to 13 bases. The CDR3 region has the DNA TGTGCCACCAGTGATATGTCTCGCGGAGCCTACAATGAGCAGTTCTTC. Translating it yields CATSDMSRGAYNEQFF.

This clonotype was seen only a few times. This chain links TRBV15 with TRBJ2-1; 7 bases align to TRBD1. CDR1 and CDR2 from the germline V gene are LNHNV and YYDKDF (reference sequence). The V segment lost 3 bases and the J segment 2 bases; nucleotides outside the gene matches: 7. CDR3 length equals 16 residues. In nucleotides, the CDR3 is TGTGCCACCAGCAGGAACCCGACAGGGACCTACAATGAGCAGTTCTTC. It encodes CATSRNPTGTYNEQFF.

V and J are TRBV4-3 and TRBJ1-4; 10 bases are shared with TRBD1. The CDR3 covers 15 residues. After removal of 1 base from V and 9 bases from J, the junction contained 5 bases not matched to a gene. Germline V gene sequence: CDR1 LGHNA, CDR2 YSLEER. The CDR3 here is CASSQATGGGKKLFF. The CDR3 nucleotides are TGCGCCAGCAGCCAAGCGACAGGGGGCGGTAAAAAACTGTTTTTT.

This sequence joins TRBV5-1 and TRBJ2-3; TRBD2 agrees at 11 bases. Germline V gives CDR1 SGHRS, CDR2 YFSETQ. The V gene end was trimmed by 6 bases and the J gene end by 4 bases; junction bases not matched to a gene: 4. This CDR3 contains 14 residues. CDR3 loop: CASNIAGGPDTQYF. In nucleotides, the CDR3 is TGCGCCAGCAACATAGCGGGGGGGCCAGATACGCAGTATTTT.

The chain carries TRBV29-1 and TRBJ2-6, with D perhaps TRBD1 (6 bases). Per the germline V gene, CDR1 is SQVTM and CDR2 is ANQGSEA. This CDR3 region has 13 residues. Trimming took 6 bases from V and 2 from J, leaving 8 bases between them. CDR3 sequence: CSVYRAGANVLTF. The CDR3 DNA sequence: TGCAGCGTCTACAGGGCTGGGGCCAACGTCCTGACTTTC.

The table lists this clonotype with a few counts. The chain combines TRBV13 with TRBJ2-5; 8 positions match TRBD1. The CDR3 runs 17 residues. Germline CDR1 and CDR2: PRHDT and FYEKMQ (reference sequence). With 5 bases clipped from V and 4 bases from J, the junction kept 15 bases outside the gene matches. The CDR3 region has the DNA TGTGCCAGCAGCACTAATAAACAGGGGGTAGGGCGAGAGACCCAGTACTTC. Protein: CASSTNKQGVGRETQYF.

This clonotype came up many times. CDR3 loop: CASSLEGGSQPQHF. The CDR3 region has the DNA TGTGCCAGCAGCTTAGAGGGGGGCAGCCAGCCCCAGCATTTT. This chain uses TRBV7-9 with TRBJ1-5; D possibly corresponds to TRBD1 (6 bases). V was cut by 1 base and J by 7 bases, with 11 bases left in between. The CDR3 runs 14 residues. Germline assignment: CDR1 SEHNR and CDR2 FQNEAQ (reference sequence).

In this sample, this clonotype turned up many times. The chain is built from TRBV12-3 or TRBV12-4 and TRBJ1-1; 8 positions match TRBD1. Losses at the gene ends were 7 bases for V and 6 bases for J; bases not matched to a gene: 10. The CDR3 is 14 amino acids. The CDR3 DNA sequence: TGTGCCAGCACTCTACAGGGGGGGAGTGCTGAAGCTTTCTTT. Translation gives CASTLQGGSAEAFF.

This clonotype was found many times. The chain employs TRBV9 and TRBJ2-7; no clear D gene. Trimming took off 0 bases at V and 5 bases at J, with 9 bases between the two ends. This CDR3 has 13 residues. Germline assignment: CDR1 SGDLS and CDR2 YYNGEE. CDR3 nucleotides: TGTGCCAGCAGCGTAGGACCGGCCCACGAGCAGTACTTC. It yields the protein CASSVGPAHEQYF.

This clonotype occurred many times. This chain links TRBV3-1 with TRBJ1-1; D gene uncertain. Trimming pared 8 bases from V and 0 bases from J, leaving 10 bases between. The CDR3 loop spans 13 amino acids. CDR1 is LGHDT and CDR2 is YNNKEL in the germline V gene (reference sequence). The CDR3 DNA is TGTGCCAGCCTTGGAGGGTTGAACACTGAAGCTTTCTTT. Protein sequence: CASLGGLNTEAFF.

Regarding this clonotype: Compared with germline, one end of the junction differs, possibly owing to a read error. CDR3 sequence: CAWNQRGFLPGNTLYF. The CDR3 DNA is TGTGCCTGGAACCAAAGAGGATTTCTACCGGGAAACACCTTATATTTT. The chain carries TRBV30 and TRBJ1-3; D unclear. CDR1 is GTSNPN, CDR2 SVGIG, per germline (reference sequence). The CDR3 runs to 16 residues.

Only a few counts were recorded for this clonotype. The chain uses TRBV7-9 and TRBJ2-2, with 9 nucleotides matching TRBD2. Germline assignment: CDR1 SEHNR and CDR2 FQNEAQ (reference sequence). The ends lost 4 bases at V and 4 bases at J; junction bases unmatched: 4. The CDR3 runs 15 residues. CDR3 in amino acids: CASSSRTSVTGELFF. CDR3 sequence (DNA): TGTGCCAGCAGCTCCAGGACTAGCGTCACCGGGGAGCTGTTTTTT.